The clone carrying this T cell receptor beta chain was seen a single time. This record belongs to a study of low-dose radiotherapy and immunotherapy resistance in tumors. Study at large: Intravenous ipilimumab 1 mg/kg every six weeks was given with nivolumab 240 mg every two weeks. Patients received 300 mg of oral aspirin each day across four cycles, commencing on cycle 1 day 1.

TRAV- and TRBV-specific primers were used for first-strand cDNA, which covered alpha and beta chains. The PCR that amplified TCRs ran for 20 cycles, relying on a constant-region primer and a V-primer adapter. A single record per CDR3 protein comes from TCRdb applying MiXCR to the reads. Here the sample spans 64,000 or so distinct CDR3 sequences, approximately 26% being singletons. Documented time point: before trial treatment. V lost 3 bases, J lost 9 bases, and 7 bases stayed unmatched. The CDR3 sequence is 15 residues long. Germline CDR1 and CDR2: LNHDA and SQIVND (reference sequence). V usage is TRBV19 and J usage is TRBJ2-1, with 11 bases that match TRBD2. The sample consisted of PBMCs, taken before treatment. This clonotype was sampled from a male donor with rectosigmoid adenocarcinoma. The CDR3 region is CASSMVAGGPFEQFF. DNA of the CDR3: TGTGCCAGTAGTATGGTAGCGGGAGGGCCGTTTGAGCAGTTCTTC.